The 7 T cell receptor beta chains listed next were all sequenced from one sample in a study of technical replicates of blood from a few donors. Sequencing was performed with immunoSEQ multiplex PCR; in TCRdb, only in-frame clones are kept and a portion is missing. The sample records 70,000 or so clones, about nine tenths being singletons. What was sequenced was T cells isolated from PBMCs. The source of these receptors is a human donor in good health. Some clones in this sample may be carry-over from other donors' samples.

CDR3 nucleotide sequence: TGTGCCAGCACAGGACAGGGGGAGGACCCAGTAGCCAAAAACATTCAGTACTTC. It translates to CASTGQGEDPVAKNIQYF. This chain connects TRBV6-8 to TRBJ2-4; 10 positions agree with TRBD1. There are 18 residues in the CDR3. Germline V gene lookup returns CDR1 MNHGY and CDR2 SAAAGT. After removal of 7 bases from V and 0 bases from J, the junction contained 12 bases not matched to a gene.

The J gene is TRBJ1-2, the V gene TRBV15; TRBD1 might be the D (6 bases). Germline V gives CDR1 LNHNV, CDR2 YYDKDF (reference sequence). This CDR3 is 15 amino acids long. The V end was cut by 5 bases, the J end by 6 bases, with 19 bases between. The CDR3 region is CATSREEQGPHGYTF. The CDR3 nucleotides are TGTGCCACCAGCCGGGAGGAACAGGGCCCTCATGGCTACACCTTC.

The chain carries TRBV2 and TRBJ1-5, with a tentative D call TRBD1 (6 bases). The germline V and J ends were trimmed by 6 bases and 1 base, with 13 bases remaining between them. Per germline, CDR1 SNHLY and CDR2 FYNNEI. The CDR3 consists of 15 residues. CDR3 DNA sequence: TGTGCCAGCAGCTGGACAGTTGGCAGCAATCAGCCCCAGCATTTT. Translating it yields CASSWTVGSNQPQHF.

This chain connects TRBV9 to TRBJ2-7, with 13 bases that match TRBD2. The CDR3 length is 15 residues. Germline lookup yields CDR1 SGDLS and CDR2 YYNGEE. The trim removed 2 bases at V and 5 bases at J, leaving 4 bases unmatched. Here the CDR3 DNA reads TGTGCCAGCAGCGTTGGACTAGCGGGAGCCCACGAGCAGTACTTC. Translated, it gives CASSVGLAGAHEQYF.

The V and J genes are TRBV30 and TRBJ2-5; D perhaps matches TRBD2 (6 bases). The V end was cut by 0 bases, the J end by 1 base, with 9 bases between. CDR3 length: 14 amino acids. Germline V gene lookup returns CDR1 GTSNPN and CDR2 SVGIG (reference sequence). The CDR3 reads CAWSVGSGQETQYF. The CDR3 nucleotides are TGTGCCTGGAGTGTGGGTAGCGGCCAAGAGACCCAGTACTTC.

V gene TRBV6-4 combines with J gene TRBJ1-2; maybe TRBD1 (5 bases). This CDR3 region has 15 residues. V shed 10 bases and J shed 4 bases, with 22 bases lying between them. CDR1 is MRHNA and CDR2 is SNTAGT in the germline V gene. The CDR3 nucleotides are TGTGCCACCAAACGGGAGGGGTTAAGCTCCTATGGCTACACCTTC. Protein: CATKREGLSSYGYTF.

The V gene is TRBV28, the J gene TRBJ2-1; no firm D call. The CDR3 has 11 residues. Germline V CDR1 and CDR2: MDHEN, SYDVKM. Trimming shortened V by 3 bases and J by 10 bases, and 7 bases separated the two germline ends. CDR3 residues: CASSLREEQFF. The CDR3 DNA reads TGTGCCAGCAGTTTGAGAGAAGAGCAGTTCTTC.